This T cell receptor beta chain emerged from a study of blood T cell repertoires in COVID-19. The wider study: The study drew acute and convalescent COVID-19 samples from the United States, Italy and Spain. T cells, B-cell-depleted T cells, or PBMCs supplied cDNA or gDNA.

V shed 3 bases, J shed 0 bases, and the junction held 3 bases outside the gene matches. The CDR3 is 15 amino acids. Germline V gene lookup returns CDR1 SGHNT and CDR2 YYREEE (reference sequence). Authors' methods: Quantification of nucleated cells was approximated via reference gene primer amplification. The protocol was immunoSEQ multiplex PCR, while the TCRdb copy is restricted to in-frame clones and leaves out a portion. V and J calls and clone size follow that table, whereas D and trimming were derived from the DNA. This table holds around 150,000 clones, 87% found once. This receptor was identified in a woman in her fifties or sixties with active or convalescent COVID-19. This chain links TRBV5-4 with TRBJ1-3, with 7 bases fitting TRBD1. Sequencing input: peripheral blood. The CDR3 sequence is CASSSGTDSGNTIYF. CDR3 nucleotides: TGTGCCAGCAGCTCTGGGACAGACTCTGGAAACACCATATATTTT.